This TCR beta chain was retrieved from a study of beta chain features in type 1 diabetes. Study outcomes and limitations: The study found moderately but significantly shorter TCRB CDR3s in all four CD4+ subsets of Type 1 diabetes patients.

The CDR3 is 14 amino acids. The V end was cut by 7 bases, the J end by 0 bases, with 9 bases between. Germline-derived CDR1 and CDR2 are SNHLY and FYNNEI. Averaging around 120 mL, one heparinised blood draw was given by each donor. Each population that was sorted was more than 95% pure. This clone was detected a few times. No antigen is known for it. TCRB transcripts that were expressed got sequenced, as all of the isolated RNA had been reverse transcribed. Sequenced by immunoSEQ multiplex PCR; TCRdb stores in-frame clones only, minus some. This table has 350,000 to 400,000 clones, around 12% appearing once.

Specimen: naive CD4+ T cells from blood. This chain uses TRBV2 with TRBJ2-2; no definite D call. The sequence was obtained from a woman younger than 30 with type 1 diabetes. The CDR3 nucleotides are TGTGCCAGCATGGGCTTCACGAACACCGGGGAGCTGTTTTTT. Protein sequence: CASMGFTNTGELFF.